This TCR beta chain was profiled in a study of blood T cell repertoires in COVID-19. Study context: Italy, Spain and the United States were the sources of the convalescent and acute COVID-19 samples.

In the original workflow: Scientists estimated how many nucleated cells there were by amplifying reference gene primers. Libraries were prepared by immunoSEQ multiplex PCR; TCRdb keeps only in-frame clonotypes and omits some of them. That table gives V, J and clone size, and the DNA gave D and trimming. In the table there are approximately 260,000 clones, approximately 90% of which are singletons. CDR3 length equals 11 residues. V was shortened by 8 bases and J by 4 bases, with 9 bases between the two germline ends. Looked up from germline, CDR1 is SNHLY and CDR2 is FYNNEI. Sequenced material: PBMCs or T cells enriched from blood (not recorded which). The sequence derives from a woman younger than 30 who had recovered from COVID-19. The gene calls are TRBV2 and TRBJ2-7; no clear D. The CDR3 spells CASLVTYEQYF. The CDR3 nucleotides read TGTGCCAGCCTGGTCACTTACGAGCAGTACTTC.